The 8 T cell receptor beta chains below all came from one sample that was sequenced in a study of PD-1 blockade in mismatch repair-deficient tumors. The protocol was immunoSEQ multiplex PCR, while the TCRdb copy is restricted to in-frame clones and leaves out a portion. This sample has about 120,000 clones, with 60% to 85% found just once. The sample was peripheral blood, taken 60 weeks after starting pembrolizumab. These TCRs come from an adult with mismatch repair-deficient cancer.

The V and J genes are TRBV7-9 and TRBJ2-1, with D tentatively TRBD1 (5 bases). CDR1 and CDR2 (germline): SEHNR, FQNEAQ (reference sequence). The CDR3 runs 14 residues. The V and J ends lost 5 bases and 1 base respectively, with 9 bases between them. DNA of the CDR3: TGTGCCAGCAGCAAGACAGAGTCCTACAATGAGCAGTTCTTC. Its protein is CASSKTESYNEQFF.

The rearrangement joins TRBV7-3 to TRBJ2-1; TRBD1 aligns across 8 bases. Unmatched junction bases numbered 9, after V lost 5 bases and J lost 6 bases. Germline lookup yields CDR1 SGHTA and CDR2 FQGTGA. The CDR3 totals 15 residues. Here the CDR3 DNA reads TGTGCCAGCAGCCCTGGGACAGGAGCCGCCAATGAGCAGTTCTTC. Its protein product is CASSPGTGAANEQFF. Filled out from reference TRBV7-3 and TRBJ2-1, the complete variable domain reads GAGVSQTPSNKVTEKGKYVELRCDPISGHTALYWYRQSLGQGPEFLIYFQGTGAADDSGLPNDRFFAVRPEGSVSTLKIQRTERGDSAVYLCASSPGTGAANEQFFGPGTRLTVL.

The sample holds one count of this clone. The rearrangement joins TRBV6-5 to TRBJ2-3, with no clear D. The CDR3 runs to 14 residues. Germline-derived CDR1 and CDR2 are MNHEY and SVGAGI. Trimming left V 1 base short and J 4 bases short, with 9 bases between. The CDR3 DNA reads as TGTGCCAGCAGTTACTGGCAGGAAGCAGATACGCAGTATTTT. Its protein product is CASSYWQEADTQYF.

The V call is TRBV7-2, the J call TRBJ2-2; possible D gene TRBD1, 5 bases. V lost 11 bases to trimming and J lost 2 bases, with 15 bases between them. This CDR3 region has 14 residues. CDR1 and CDR2 (germline): SGHTA, FQGNSA. The CDR3 nucleotides read TGTGCCTCGAGACAGCTTTCCAACACCGGGGAGCTGTTTTTT. It yields the protein CASRQLSNTGELFF.

The DNA of the CDR3 is TGTGCCCTGGTACGTGGGACTGAAGCTTTCTTT. Amino acids: CALVRGTEAFF. V usage is TRBV6-6 and J usage is TRBJ1-1; D not certain. The CDR3 runs 11 residues. Germline V CDR1 and CDR2: MNHNY, SVGAGI (reference sequence). V lost 11 bases and J lost 5, with 12 bases in between.

The chain employs TRBV5-6 and TRBJ2-7; D not certain. The germline CDR1 and CDR2 sequences are SGHDT and YYEEEE. The CDR3 length is 12 residues. The germline V and J ends were trimmed by 4 bases and 9 bases, with 14 bases remaining between them. As DNA, the CDR3 is TGTGCCAGCAGCCCCGGACGGGTGGGGCAGTACTTC. Amino acids: CASSPGRVGQYF. Filled out from reference TRBV5-6 and TRBJ2-7, the complete variable domain reads DAGVTQSPTHLIKTRGQQVTLRCSPKSGHDTVSWYQQALGQGPQFIFQYYEEEERQRGNFPDRFSGHQFPNYSSELNVNALLLGDSALYLCASSPGRVGQYFGPGTRLTVT.

The V call is TRBV7-2, the J call TRBJ1-3; no reliable D call. Germline values: CDR1 SGHTA, CDR2 FQGNSA. This CDR3 is built from 13 residues. Trimming removed 4 bases from V and 4 bases from J, with 8 bases in between. The CDR3 DNA sequence: TGTGCCAGCAGCTCCCGGCGGGGAAACACCATATATTTT. This codes for CASSSRRGNTIYF.

V is TRBV5-4 and J is TRBJ1-2; D not certain. CDR1 is SGHNT, CDR2 YYREEE, per germline (reference sequence). V lost 4 bases and J lost 8, with 12 bases in between. The CDR3 loop spans 12 amino acids. CDR3 protein: CASSLLTKGYTF. The CDR3 nucleotides read TGTGCCAGCAGCCTCCTCACTAAAGGCTACACCTTC.